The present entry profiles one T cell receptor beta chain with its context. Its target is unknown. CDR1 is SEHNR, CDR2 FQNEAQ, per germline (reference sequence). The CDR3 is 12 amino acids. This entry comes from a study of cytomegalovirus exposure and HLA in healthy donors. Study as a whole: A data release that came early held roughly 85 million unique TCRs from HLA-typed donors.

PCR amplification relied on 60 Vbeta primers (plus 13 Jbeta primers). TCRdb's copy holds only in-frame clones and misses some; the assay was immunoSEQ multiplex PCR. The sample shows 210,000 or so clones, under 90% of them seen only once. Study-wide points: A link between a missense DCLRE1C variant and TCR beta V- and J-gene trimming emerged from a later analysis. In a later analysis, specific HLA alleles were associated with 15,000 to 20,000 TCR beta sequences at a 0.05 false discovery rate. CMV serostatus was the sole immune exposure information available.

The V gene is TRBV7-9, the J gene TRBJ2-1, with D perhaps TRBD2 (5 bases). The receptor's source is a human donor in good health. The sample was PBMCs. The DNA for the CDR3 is TGTTCCTCCACGGACTCGGGCGGTGAGCAGTTCTTC. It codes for CSSTDSGGEQFF. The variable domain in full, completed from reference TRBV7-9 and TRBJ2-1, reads DTGVSQNPRHKITKRGQNVTFRCDPISEHNRLYWYRQTLGQGPEFLTYFQNEAQLEKSRLLSDRFSAERPKGSFSTLEIQRTEQGDSAMYLCSSTDSGGEQFFGPGTRLTVL.